Listed below are T cell receptor beta chains from one sample, sequenced in a study of blood T cells in healthy people across ages. TCRdb re-derived calls from the 5' RACE reads in MiXCR, one entry per CDR3 protein. The data show roughly 1,700,000 distinct CDR3 sequences, about 28% seen once. Sequenced sample: blood. The source of these receptors is a woman between 25 and 40 years old in good health. Each CDR3 is given with its conserved first and last residue. D genes are given only for firm matches. Part of the rows lack a size; the others show once, few, many or a class for expanded clones.

j_call d_call clone_size v_call cdr3_aa cdr3_nt
TRBJ1-1 - - TRBV20-1 CSASPLGGGVGTEAFF TGCAGTGCTAGTCCCCTAGGGGGAGGAGTGGGCACTGAAGCTTTCTTT
TRBJ1-5 TRBD1 - TRBV6-1 CASSRRVQGDSLSNQPQHF TGTGCCAGCAGTCGCCGTGTACAGGGGGACTCTCTTAGCAATCAGCCCCAGCATTTT
TRBJ2-3 TRBD1 - TRBV12-3/TRBV12-4 CATRQGPNTQYF TGTGCCACCCGACAGGGGCCCAACACGCAGTATTTT
TRBJ2-1 - many TRBV12-3/TRBV12-4 CASVVDWGSAEQFF TGTGCCAGCGTTGTGGATTGGGGTAGTGCTGAGCAGTTCTTC
TRBJ2-1 - - TRBV3-1 CASSARIFSDEQFF TGTGCCAGCAGCGCCCGGATATTTTCGGATGAGCAGTTCTTC
TRBJ1-6 TRBD1 - TRBV4-3 CSSRTGNSPLHF TGCTCCAGCCGGACAGGGAATTCACCCCTCCACTTT
TRBJ1-1 - - TRBV24-1 CATRWGREMEAFF TGTGCCACCAGATGGGGCCGAGAAATGGAAGCTTTCTTT
TRBJ1-2 - few TRBV12-3/TRBV12-4 CASSRVGDFDGYTF TGTGCCAGCAGTCGTGTGGGGGACTTCGACGGCTACACCTTC
TRBJ2-1 - - TRBV6-2/TRBV6-3 CANQVSYNEQFF TGTGCCAACCAAGTCTCCTACAATGAGCAGTTCTTC
TRBJ1-4 TRBD1 once TRBV12-3/TRBV12-4 CASSLLSTGEEKLFF TGTGCCAGCAGCCTGCTCAGTACAGGGGAAGAAAAACTGTTTTTT
TRBJ2-5 TRBD1 - TRBV6-6 CASRETGQGETQYF TGTGCCAGCAGGGAGACTGGACAGGGGGAGACCCAGTACTTC
TRBJ2-3 TRBD2 - TRBV11-2 CASSSYSGGARDTQYF TGTGCCAGCAGTTCCTATAGCGGGGGGGCCCGAGATACGCAGTATTTT
TRBJ2-5 TRBD2 - TRBV3-1 CASSQDRAGGKETQYF TGTGCCAGCAGCCAAGATCGGGCGGGGGGGAAAGAGACCCAGTACTTC
TRBJ2-7 - - TRBV12-3/TRBV12-4 CASSPEFAGEQYF TGTGCCAGCAGCCCGGAGTTTGCGGGCGAGCAGTACTTC
TRBJ2-3 - - TRBV21-1 CASGWDTQYF TGTGCCAGCGGGTGGGATACGCAGTATTTT
TRBJ1-1 - - TRBV5-1 CASSLTGGMSTEAFF TGCGCCAGCAGCCTCACCGGGGGTATGAGCACTGAAGCTTTCTTT
TRBJ2-3 - few TRBV4-2 CASSQEQRGVADTQYF TGTGCCAGCAGCCAAGAACAGAGGGGAGTCGCAGATACGCAGTATTTT
TRBJ2-3 TRBD2 - TRBV4-1 CASSQETSVSTDTQYF TGCGCCAGCAGCCAAGAAACTAGCGTATCCACAGATACGCAGTATTTT
TRBJ1-1 - - TRBV5-1 CAGSPGRMGTEAFF TGCGCCGGCAGCCCAGGGAGGATGGGCACTGAAGCTTTCTTT
TRBJ2-6 - many TRBV28 CASSPSTLSGANVLTF TGTGCCAGCAGCCCATCGACCCTTTCTGGGGCCAACGTCCTGACTTTC
TRBJ2-5 TRBD1 - TRBV5-5 CACSLTGGAETQYF TGTGCCTGCAGCTTGACAGGGGGAGCGGAGACCCAGTACTTC
TRBJ2-1 - few TRBV20-1 CSARDPLAYNEQFF TGCAGTGCTAGAGATCCCCTTGCCTACAATGAGCAGTTCTTC
TRBJ1-4 - few TRBV4-2 CASSQDPRDWEKLFF TGTGCCAGCAGCCAAGATCCCCGGGATTGGGAAAAACTGTTTTTT
TRBJ2-5 - many TRBV5-1 CASSSSPDSGEETQYF TGCGCCAGCAGCTCGTCGCCGGACAGCGGAGAAGAGACCCAGTACTTC
TRBJ2-1 - few TRBV6-6 CASSFRRGHYNEQFF TGTGCCAGCAGTTTTCGGCGGGGGCATTACAATGAGCAGTTCTTC